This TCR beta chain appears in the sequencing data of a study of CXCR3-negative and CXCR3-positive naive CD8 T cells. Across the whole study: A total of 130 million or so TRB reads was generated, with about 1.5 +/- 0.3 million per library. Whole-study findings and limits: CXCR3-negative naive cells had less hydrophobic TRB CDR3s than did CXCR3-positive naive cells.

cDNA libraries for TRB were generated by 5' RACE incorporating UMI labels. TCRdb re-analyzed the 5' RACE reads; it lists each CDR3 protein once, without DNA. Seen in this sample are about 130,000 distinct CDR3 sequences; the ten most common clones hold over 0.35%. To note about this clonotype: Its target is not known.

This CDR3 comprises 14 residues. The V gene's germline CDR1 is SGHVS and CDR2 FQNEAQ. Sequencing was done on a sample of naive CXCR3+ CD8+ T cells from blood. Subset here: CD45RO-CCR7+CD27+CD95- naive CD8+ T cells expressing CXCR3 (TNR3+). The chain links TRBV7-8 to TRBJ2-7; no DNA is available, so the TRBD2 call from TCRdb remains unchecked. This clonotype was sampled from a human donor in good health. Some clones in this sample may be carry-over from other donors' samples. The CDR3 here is CASSLVGTSNEQYF.